This is a list of T cell receptor beta chains from one sample in a study of blood T cells in healthy people across ages. TCRdb re-called the 5' RACE reads through MiXCR, storing one row per CDR3 protein. The table has some 1.4 million distinct CDR3 sequences, around 39% seen once. Sequenced sample: blood. These receptors were collected from a woman aged 18-30 years in good health. CDR3s include the opening cysteine and the closing phenylalanine or tryptophan.

TRBV12-5 | CASGLSSGGYNEQFF
TRBV7-9 | CASSPQEENTEAFF
TRBV3-1 | CASSQAGTLTTYEQYF
TRBV3-1 | CASSQAHREGEQYF
TRBV12-5 | CASGAYTEAFF
TRBV14 | CASSSPFTENTEAFF
TRBV4-1 | CASSHAHGNLAGDEQYF
TRBV10-3 | CTISETCEQYF
TRBV10-3 | CATSEPQRPGQSNEQFF
TRBV24-1 | CATSVDGYNEQYF
TRBV20-1 | CSAHSGGQITDTQYF
TRBV9 | CASSVAMGGARDEQFF
TRBV7-3 | CASSAQGTVYGYTF
TRBV6-5 | CASSYGTGKYEKLFF
TRBV6-1 | CASTMNGAYGYTF
TRBV7-9 | CAGDKGDTQYF
TRBV7-9 | CASSLPRTSGTGELFF
TRBV20-1 | CSARDSQGGSPLHF
TRBV2 | CASIRTGPSGANVLTF
TRBV7-8 | CASSSGIAGGPSSYNEQFF
TRBV4-1 | CASSQETAGETGELFF
TRBV4-1 | CASSQEVVYNEQFF
TRBV7-9 | CASSSSPTSTDTQYF
TRBV5-1 | CASSSKGNTEAFF
TRBV4-1 | CASSQVTSGGSYEQYF
TRBV7-2 | CASSLPGQYYEQYF
TRBV2 | CASSGLAGTNNEQFF
TRBV7-8 | CASSLSIGPDSPLHF
TRBV5-6 | CASSLGLAGGLVDTQYF
TRBV5-1 | CASSNGQTEAQYF
TRBV7-2 | CASNQQRAGTDTQYF
TRBV2 | CASSEGEGPRQETQYF
TRBV5-1 | CASSKGTVEGYTF
TRBV6-6 | CASSYEGGNTEAFF
TRBV10-3 | CAIAGTSGGNEQFF
TRBV12-3/TRBV12-4 | CASSEQGSQGKTQYF
TRBV27 | CASSLSGTSGNTIYF
TRBV5-1 | CASSLGGVSDTQYF
TRBV7-9 | CASSSDWSRATGELFF
TRBV2 | CASKETGFGNTIYF
TRBV7-6 | CASSPNPSGVSINEQFF
TRBV28 | CASSFFGRNTEAFF
TRBV20-1 | CSARERTGVRQETQYF
TRBV29-1 | CSGTSGRPWNEQYF
TRBV5-1 | CASSHPLGTVVSYEQYF
TRBV7-2 | CASSLGLGSTYEQYF
TRBV4-1 | CASSRGTASSGANVLTF
TRBV7-8 | CASTLSLLLAKNIQYF
TRBV14 | CASSQIGQVSYEQYF
TRBV10-3 | CAISEKVDGTGELFF
TRBV3-1 | CASGGFSYNEQYF